What follows are 4 T cell receptor beta chains derived from one specimen sequenced in a study of blood T cell repertoires in COVID-19. Assay used: immunoSEQ multiplex PCR; TCRdb lists only in-frame clones, some missing. This sample has about 150,000 clones, with approximately 80% found just once. Sample: peripheral blood. The receptor source for this set is an older man with acute or convalescent COVID-19.

The chain is built from TRBV5-1 and TRBJ2-7, with TRBD2 as a possible D gene (5 bases). V dropped 2 bases and J dropped 0 bases, with 9 bases sitting between them. Germline loops: CDR1 SGHRS, CDR2 YFSETQ. The CDR3 extends over 14 amino acids. The DNA of the CDR3 is TGCGCCAGCAGCTTTGGGGAGAACTCCTACGAGCAGTACTTC. Its protein product is CASSFGENSYEQYF.

The rearrangement uses TRBV16 and TRBJ2-5; D ambiguous. Germline V gene data show CDR1 as KGHSY and CDR2 as FQNENV. The CDR3 length is 13 residues. V shed 1 base and J shed 4 bases, with 7 bases lying between them. CDR3 in DNA: TGTGCCAGCAGCCAATATCCGGGAGAGACCCAGTACTTC. Amino acid sequence: CASSQYPGETQYF. Filled out from reference TRBV16 and TRBJ2-5, the complete variable domain reads GEEVAQTPKHLVRGEGQKAKLYCAPIKGHSYVFWYQQVLKNEFKFLISFQNENVFDETGMPKERFSAKCLPNSPCSLEIQATKLEDSAVYFCASSQYPGETQYFGPGTRLLVL.

A remark on this clone: The sample has other DNA sequences that encode this CDR3 too. The V call is TRBV28, the J call TRBJ1-4; TRBD1 matches 10 bases. Germline CDR1 reads MDHEN; CDR2 reads SYDVKM. The V and J ends lost 6 bases and 8 bases, in that order; junction bases with no gene match: 9. This CDR3 has 15 residues. CDR3: CASRRPGQGREKLFF. CDR3 sequence (DNA): TGTGCCAGCAGACGACCGGGACAGGGGCGGGAAAAACTGTTTTTT.

A note on this clone: The sample contains more than one DNA sequence encoding this CDR3. The chain employs TRBV27 and TRBJ2-5, with 10 bases matching TRBD2. The CDR3 covers 14 residues. Germline lookup yields CDR1 MNHEY and CDR2 SMNVEV (reference sequence). V lost 6 bases and J lost 4; bases outside the gene matches: 5. Here the CDR3 reads CASRSGGAGETQYF. The CDR3, as DNA: TGTGCCAGCAGGAGCGGGGGGGCTGGAGAGACCCAGTACTTC.